Sequencing of this T cell receptor beta chain was carried out in a study of graft-versus-host responses after intestinal transplantation. Generated by immunoSEQ multiplex PCR, the TCRdb table keeps only in-frame clones and is missing some. The table has some 110,000 clones, around nine tenths seen once. With regard to this clone: What it recognizes is unknown.

Germline lookup yields CDR1 MNHNY and CDR2 SVGAGI (reference sequence). The CDR3 runs 13 residues. Deletions cut 2 bases from V and 5 bases from J, with 9 bases between. The origin of this receptor is a human donor who was the organ donor for an intestinal transplant. The specimen comprised unstimulated CD4+ T cells sorted from spleen or lymph node cells, sampled before transplant. The chain uses TRBV6-6 and TRBJ1-1; no reliable D call. CDR3 sequence: CASSYGRETEAFF. CDR3 coding DNA: TGTGCCAGCAGTTACGGGAGGGAGACTGAAGCTTTCTTT.